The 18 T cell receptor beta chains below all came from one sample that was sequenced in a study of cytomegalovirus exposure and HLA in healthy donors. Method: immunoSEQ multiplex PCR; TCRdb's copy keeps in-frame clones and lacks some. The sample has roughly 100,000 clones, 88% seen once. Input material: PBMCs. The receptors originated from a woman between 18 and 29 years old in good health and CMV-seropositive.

CDR3 residues: CASSIGGLGEQYF. DNA for the CDR3: TGTGCCAGTAGTATAGGGGGGCTTGGCGAGCAGTACTTC. The V call is TRBV19, the J call TRBJ2-7, with a tentative D call TRBD1 (6 bases). Germline values: CDR1 LNHDA, CDR2 SQIVND (reference sequence). Trimming stripped 1 base from V and 6 bases from J, with 10 bases between. This CDR3 has 13 residues.

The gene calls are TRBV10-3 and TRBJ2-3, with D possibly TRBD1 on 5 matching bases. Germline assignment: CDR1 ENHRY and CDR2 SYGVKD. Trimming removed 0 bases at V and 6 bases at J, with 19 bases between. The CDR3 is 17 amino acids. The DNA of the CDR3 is TGTGCCATCAGTGAGTCTGGGGATCCCCTAACAGGCGATACGCAGTATTTT. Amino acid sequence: CAISESGDPLTGDTQYF.

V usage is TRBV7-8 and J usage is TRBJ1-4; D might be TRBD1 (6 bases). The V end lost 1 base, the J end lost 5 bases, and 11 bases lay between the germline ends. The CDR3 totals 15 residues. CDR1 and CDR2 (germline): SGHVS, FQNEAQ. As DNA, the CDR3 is TGTGCCAGCAGCTTAGTCAGGGGATCAAATGAAAAACTGTTTTTT. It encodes CASSLVRGSNEKLFF.

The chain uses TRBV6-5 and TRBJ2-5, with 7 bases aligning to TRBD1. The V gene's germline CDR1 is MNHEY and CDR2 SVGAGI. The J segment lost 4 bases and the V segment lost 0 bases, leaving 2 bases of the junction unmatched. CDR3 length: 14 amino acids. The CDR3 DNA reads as TGTGCCAGCAGTTACTCCGGACAGGTAGAGACCCAGTACTTC. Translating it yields CASSYSGQVETQYF.

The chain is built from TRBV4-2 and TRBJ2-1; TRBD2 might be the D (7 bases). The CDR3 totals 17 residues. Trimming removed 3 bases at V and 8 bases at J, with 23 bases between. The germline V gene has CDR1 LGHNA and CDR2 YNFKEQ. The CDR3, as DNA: TGTGCCAGCAGCCACTTTACAAAGGGGGGGGTAAGGGATGAGCAGTTCTTC. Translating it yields CASSHFTKGGVRDEQFF.

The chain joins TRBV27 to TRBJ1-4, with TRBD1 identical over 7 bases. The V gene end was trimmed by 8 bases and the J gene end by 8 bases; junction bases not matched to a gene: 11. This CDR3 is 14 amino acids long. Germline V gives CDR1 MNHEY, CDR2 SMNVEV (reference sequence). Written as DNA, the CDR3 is TGTGCCAGCCGACGGGGACAGAACGGAGAAAAACTGTTTTTT. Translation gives CASRRGQNGEKLFF.

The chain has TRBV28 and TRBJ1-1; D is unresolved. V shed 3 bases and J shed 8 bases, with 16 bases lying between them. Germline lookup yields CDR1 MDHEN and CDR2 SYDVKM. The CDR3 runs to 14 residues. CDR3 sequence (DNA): TGTGCCAGCAGTTTGGTTCAGCGTGGGAGGGAAGCTTTCTTT. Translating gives CASSLVQRGREAFF.

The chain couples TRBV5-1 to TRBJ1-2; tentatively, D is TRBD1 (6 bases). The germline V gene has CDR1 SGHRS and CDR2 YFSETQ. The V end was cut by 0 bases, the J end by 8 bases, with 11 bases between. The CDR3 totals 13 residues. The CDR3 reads CASSLAGAEGYTF. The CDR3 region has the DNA TGCGCCAGCAGCTTGGCAGGGGCGGAAGGCTACACCTTC.

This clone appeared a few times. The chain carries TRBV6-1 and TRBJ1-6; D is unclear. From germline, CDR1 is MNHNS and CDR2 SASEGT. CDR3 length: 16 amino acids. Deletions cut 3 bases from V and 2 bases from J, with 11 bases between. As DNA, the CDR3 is TGTGCCAGCAGTGACACAGACGACCCCTATAATTCACCCCTCCACTTT. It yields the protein CASSDTDDPYNSPLHF.

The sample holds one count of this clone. The CDR3 DNA sequence: TGTGCCAGCAGCTTCTCCGGGACAGGGAGTGGAAACACCATATATTTT. It yields the protein CASSFSGTGSGNTIYF. The chain joins TRBV7-6 to TRBJ1-3, with 9 bases fitting TRBD1. The CDR3 is 16 amino acids. The J segment lost 3 bases and the V segment lost 3 bases, leaving 6 bases of the junction unmatched. CDR1 is SGHVS and CDR2 is FNYEAQ in the germline V gene.

The CDR3 DNA reads TGTGCCAGCAGCCCTAGCGTAGCGGCAGGGTTATACAATGAGCAGTTCTTC. It encodes CASSPSVAAGLYNEQFF. The chain links TRBV7-9 to TRBJ2-1; D is perhaps TRBD2 (6 bases). This CDR3 has 17 amino acids. Germline V CDR1 and CDR2: SEHNR, FQNEAQ (reference sequence). V gave up 5 bases and J gave up 4 bases, with 21 bases separating them.

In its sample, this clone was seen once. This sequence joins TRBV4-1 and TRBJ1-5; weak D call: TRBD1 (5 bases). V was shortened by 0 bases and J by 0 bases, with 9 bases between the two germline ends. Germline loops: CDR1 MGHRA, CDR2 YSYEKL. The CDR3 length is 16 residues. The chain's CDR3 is CASSQDGAVSNQPQHF. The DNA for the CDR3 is TGCGCCAGCAGCCAAGATGGGGCCGTTAGCAATCAGCCCCAGCATTTT.

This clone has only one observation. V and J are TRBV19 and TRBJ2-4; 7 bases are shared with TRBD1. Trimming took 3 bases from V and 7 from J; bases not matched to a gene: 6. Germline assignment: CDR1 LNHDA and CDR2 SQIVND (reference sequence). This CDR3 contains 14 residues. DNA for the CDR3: TGTGCCAGTAGTATGGGGGCGACAGGGAACATTCAGTACTTC. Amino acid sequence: CASSMGATGNIQYF.

The CDR3 DNA is TGTGCCAGCAGTCAGGACAGCTACGAGCAGTACTTC. Translation: CASSQDSYEQYF. The chain employs TRBV28 and TRBJ2-7; TRBD1 is a possible D gene (6 bases). This CDR3 comprises 12 residues. Germline V gene lookup returns CDR1 MDHEN and CDR2 SYDVKM. The ends were cut back, 5 bases at V and 3 bases at J, with 8 bases in the middle.

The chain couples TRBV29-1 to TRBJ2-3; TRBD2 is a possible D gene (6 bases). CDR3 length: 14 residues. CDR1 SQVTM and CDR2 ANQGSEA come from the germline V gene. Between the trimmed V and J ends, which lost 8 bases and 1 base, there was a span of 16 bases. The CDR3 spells CSSRGTSGTDTQYF. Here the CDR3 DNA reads TGCAGCTCTCGGGGGACCTCGGGCACAGATACGCAGTATTTT.

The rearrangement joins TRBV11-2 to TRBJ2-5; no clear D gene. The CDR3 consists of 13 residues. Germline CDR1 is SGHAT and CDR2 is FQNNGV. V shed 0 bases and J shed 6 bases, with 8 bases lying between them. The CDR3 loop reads CASSLDPLQTQYF. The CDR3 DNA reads TGTGCCAGCAGCTTAGACCCTCTACAGACCCAGTACTTC.

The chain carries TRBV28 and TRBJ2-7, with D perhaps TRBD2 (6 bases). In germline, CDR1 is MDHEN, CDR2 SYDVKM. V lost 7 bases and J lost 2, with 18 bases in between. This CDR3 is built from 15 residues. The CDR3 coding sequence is TGTGCCAGCATGGAGGGTAGCGGCCTCACCTACGAGCAGTACTTC. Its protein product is CASMEGSGLTYEQYF. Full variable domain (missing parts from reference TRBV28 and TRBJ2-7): DVKVTQSSRYLVKRTGEKVFLECVQDMDHENMFWYRQDPGLGLRLIYFSYDVKMKEKGDIPEGYSVSREKKERFSLILESASTNQTSMYLCASMEGSGLTYEQYFGPGTRLTVT.

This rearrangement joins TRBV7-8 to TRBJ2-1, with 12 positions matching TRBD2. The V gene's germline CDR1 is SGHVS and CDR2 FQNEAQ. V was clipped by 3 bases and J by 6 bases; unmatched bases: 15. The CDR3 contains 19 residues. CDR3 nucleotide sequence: TGTGCCAGCAGCTTGACACCGGGACTAGCGGGTCCGCAGGCCAATGAGCAGTTCTTC. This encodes CASSLTPGLAGPQANEQFF.